These 14 T cell receptor beta chains were all obtained from the same sample, sequenced in a study of tumor-infiltrating lymphocytes in localized non-small cell lung cancer (dated by TCRdb to the early 2020s). The library was obtained by the immunoSEQ multiplex PCR assay. Entries here come from immuneACCESS through TCRdb and include only in-frame sequences with V and J called. Some clones fail to appear in such tables; in the studies checked, an unresolved V gene covers under half of the shortfall, and the cause of the remainder is unknown. Present in this sample are some 8,100 clones, around 77% of which were seen just once. 10% to 15% of the sample goes to the ten largest clones. Sequenced material: uninvolved lung tissue not adjacent to the tumor. All receptors derive from a human donor with non-small cell lung cancer.

V gene TRBV19 combines with J gene TRBJ2-1; tentatively, D is TRBD2 (6 bases). The CDR3 is 17 residues long. Germline CDR1 LNHDA, CDR2 SQIVND (reference sequence). Trimming cost V 3 bases and J 1 base, with 16 bases left between them. CDR3 sequence (DNA): TGTGCCAGTAGTATTAGCCCCAGGGAGGTATCCTACAATGAGCAGTTCTTC. Its translation is CASSISPREVSYNEQFF.

By proportion, this clone is medium-sized. The chain couples TRBV7-3 to TRBJ2-1, with unresolved D. There are 15 residues in the CDR3. Looked up from germline, CDR1 is SGHTA and CDR2 is FQGTGA. Deletions cut 0 bases from V and 0 bases from J, with 6 bases between. The CDR3 DNA reads as TGTGCCAGCAGCTTAACGCTCCTCTCCTACAATGAGCAGTTCTTC. It translates to CASSLTLLSYNEQFF.

The V call is TRBV10-3, the J call TRBJ1-3; D gene unclear. This CDR3 has 14 residues. The germline V gene has CDR1 ENHRY and CDR2 SYGVKD. Trimming stripped 0 bases from V and 2 bases from J, with 5 bases between. The CDR3 nucleotides read TGTGCCATCAGTGAGTCGGGCGCTGGAAACACCATATATTTT. The encoded protein is CAISESGAGNTIYF.

The chain is built from TRBV27 and TRBJ1-6, with 8 bases fitting TRBD1. With V trimmed by 7 bases and J by 9 bases, 5 bases remained unmatched. This CDR3 spans 13 amino acids. CDR1 and CDR2 (germline): MNHEY, SMNVEV (reference sequence). CDR3 nucleotide sequence: TGTGCCAGCAAATGGGACAGGATTTCACCCCTCCACTTT. Protein product: CASKWDRISPLHF.

J is TRBJ2-7 and V is TRBV9; 9 bases align to TRBD1. Per germline, CDR1 SGDLS and CDR2 YYNGEE. Losses at the gene ends were 3 bases for V and 5 bases for J; bases not matched to a gene: 6. CDR3 length: 14 residues. In nucleotides, the CDR3 is TGTGCCAGCAGCGCCGGGACAGGGTACGACGAGCAGTACTTC. Residues: CASSAGTGYDEQYF. Complete variable domain (other parts from reference TRBV9 and TRBJ2-7): DSGVTQTPKHLITATGQRVTLRCSPRSGDLSVYWYQQSLDQGLQFLIQYYNGEERAKGNILERFSAQQFPDLHSELNLSSLELGDSALYFCASSAGTGYDEQYFGPGTRLTVT.

The count of this clone is one. The chain carries TRBV14 and TRBJ1-4; D uncertain. Deletions cut 3 bases from V and 6 bases from J, with 5 bases between. Germline CDR1 SGHDN, CDR2 FVKESK. The CDR3 length is 12 residues. Here the CDR3 reads CASSHEYEKLFF. The CDR3 bases are TGTGCCAGCAGCCACGAATATGAAAAACTGTTTTTT.

This clone was picked up one time. The chain employs TRBV6-6 and TRBJ2-5; D is perhaps TRBD1 or TRBD2 (6 bases each). Trimming removed 5 bases from V and 5 bases from J, with 9 bases in between. Germline CDR1 is MNHNY and CDR2 is SVGAGI (reference sequence). The CDR3 runs 12 residues. The CDR3: CASSPGAETQYF. The CDR3 nucleotides read TGTGCCAGCAGTCCGGGGGCCGAGACCCAGTACTTC.

CDR3 sequence (DNA): TGTGCCAGCAGTCCTCGTGGGGGGGAAAATTCACCCCTCCACTTT. Encoded protein: CASSPRGGENSPLHF. J is TRBJ1-6 and V is TRBV7-8; D possibly corresponds to TRBD1 (5 bases). The germline gives CDR1 SGHVS, CDR2 FQNEAQ. V gave up 6 bases and J gave up 7 bases, with 16 bases separating them. This CDR3 has 15 amino acids.

The sample holds a few counts of this clone. This chain links TRBV27 with TRBJ1-1; 7 positions agree with TRBD1. The CDR3 totals 14 residues. CDR1 MNHEY and CDR2 SMNVEV come from the germline V gene (reference sequence). With V trimmed by 3 bases and J by 10 bases, 11 bases remained unmatched. The CDR3 DNA sequence: TGTGCCAGCAGTTTCGACAGGGCATTCTGGGGAGCTTTCTTT. The encoded protein is CASSFDRAFWGAFF.

The rearrangement uses TRBV27 and TRBJ2-3; the D call may be TRBD1 or TRBD2 (5 bases each). Germline CDR1 and CDR2: MNHEY and SMNVEV (reference sequence). This CDR3 is built from 14 residues. Deletions cut 6 bases from V and 2 bases from J, with 12 bases between. The CDR3 nucleotides are TGTGCCAGCAGAGAGGGGCAGAACACAGATACGCAGTATTTT. Amino acids: CASREGQNTDTQYF.

This rearrangement joins TRBV6-5 to TRBJ1-2; D gene unclear. The V end lost 8 bases, the J end lost 3 bases, and 13 bases lay between the germline ends. Per germline, CDR1 MNHEY and CDR2 SVGAGI. The CDR3 has 13 amino acids. CDR3 nucleotide sequence: TGTGCCAGCTCAAGGGATGCAGACTATGGCTACACCTTC. Its translation is CASSRDADYGYTF.

The genes are TRBV5-6 and TRBJ2-1; TRBD1 matches at 10 bases. The CDR3 consists of 15 residues. V gave up 4 bases and J gave up 7 bases; unmatched junction bases: 8. Germline V gene sequence: CDR1 SGHDT, CDR2 YYEEEE. In nucleotides, the CDR3 is TGTGCCAGCAGCCCTAGGGACAGGGGAGGGAATGAGCAGTTCTTC. Its translation is CASSPRDRGGNEQFF.

The rearrangement links TRBV6-1 to TRBJ1-1, with a weak D call TRBD1 (5 bases). Trimming took off 10 bases at V and 8 bases at J, with 14 bases between the two ends. The CDR3 loop spans 11 amino acids. Germline V lookup: CDR1 MNHNS, CDR2 SASEGT. The CDR3 coding sequence is TGTGCCAACAGGAACATCCACGAAGCTTTCTTT. It codes for CANRNIHEAFF.

V is TRBV5-6 and J is TRBJ1-2; D possibly corresponds to TRBD1 (5 bases). Germline CDR1 is SGHDT and CDR2 is YYEEEE. Trimming stripped 5 bases from V and 1 base from J, with 12 bases between. The CDR3 is made up of 14 amino acids. CDR3 sequence reads: CASSYGTFNYGYTF. In nucleotides, the CDR3 is TGTGCCAGCAGTTACGGGACGTTTAACTATGGCTACACCTTC.